This T cell receptor (beta chain) stems from a study of blood T cell repertoires in COVID-19. Turning to the study itself: Spain, Italy and the United States supplied samples that represented acute and convalescent COVID-19.

Under the authors' procedure: Counts of nucleated cells, estimated from reference gene primer amplification, were obtained. Profiled with immunoSEQ multiplex PCR; TCRdb holds only in-frame clones, not every one. D and trimming were read from the DNA, whereas the V and J calls and clone size are those reported in that table. The sample holds about 70,000 clones; 75% are singletons and the top ten take around a fifth. V gave up 4 bases and J gave up 3 bases; unmatched junction bases: 3. The germline V gene encodes CDR1 LNHDA and CDR2 SQIVND (reference sequence). The CDR3 is 13 amino acids. The source material was peripheral blood. This chain joins TRBV19 and TRBJ2-7, with 7 bases lining up with TRBD2. This sequence was found in an older man with acute or convalescent COVID-19. This CDR3 reads CASSSGRGYEQYF. CDR3 DNA sequence: TGTGCCAGTAGTAGCGGGAGAGGCTACGAGCAGTACTTC.